The 15 T cell receptor beta chains below come from one sample, sequenced in a study of response to subunit inactivated influenza vaccine. Using its own MiXCR run on the RT-PCR reads, TCRdb lists one record per CDR3 protein. The sample has 530,000 or so distinct CDR3 sequences, over 25% seen once. The source was CD4+ T cells sorted from PBMCs, collected about 5 days after vaccination. The origin of the receptors is a man in his fifties or sixties who received an inactivated influenza vaccine.

The rearrangement links TRBV5-1 to TRBJ2-3; 8 positions match TRBD2. The V and J ends lost 1 base and 3 bases, in that order; junction bases with no gene match: 4. CDR1 is SGHRS, CDR2 YFSETQ, per germline. The CDR3 runs to 15 residues. In DNA, the CDR3 is TGCGCCAGCAGCTTGCAAGCGGGGGTAACAGATACGCAGTATTTT. Translated, it gives CASSLQAGVTDTQYF.

The genes are TRBV7-2 and TRBJ2-6; D not certain. The germline V gene has CDR1 SGHTA and CDR2 FQGNSA. V lost 0 bases, J lost 0 bases, and 6 bases lay in between. The CDR3 runs 16 residues. CDR3 sequence: CASSLAESSGANVLTF. The CDR3 DNA follows: TGTGCCAGCAGCTTAGCGGAAAGCTCTGGGGCCAACGTCCTGACTTTC.

This clonotype has just a few counts. J is TRBJ1-1 and V is TRBV6-2 or TRBV6-3; D is uncertain. V lost 3 bases and J 6 bases, leaving 14 bases between the germline ends. This CDR3 is built from 14 residues. From germline, CDR1 is MNHEY and CDR2 SVGEGT. Here the CDR3 reads CASSYPGSVAEAFF. The CDR3 DNA sequence: TGTGCCAGCAGTTATCCGGGTTCTGTTGCTGAAGCTTTCTTT.

V usage is TRBV20-1 and J usage is TRBJ2-7; the D gene could be TRBD1 or TRBD2 (5 bases each). The V end was cut by 6 bases, the J end by 2 bases, with 17 bases between. The CDR3 loop spans 14 amino acids. Germline CDR1 reads DFQATT; CDR2 reads SNEGSKA (reference sequence). As DNA, the CDR3 is TGCAGTGCCCGCGTACAGGCGGGTGCCTACGAGCAGTACTTC. It is translated as CSARVQAGAYEQYF.

J is TRBJ1-5 and V is TRBV12-3 or TRBV12-4; possible D gene TRBD1, 5 bases. Deletions cut 6 bases from V and 12 bases from J, with 12 bases between. The CDR3 spans 11 residues. The CDR3 DNA sequence: TGTGCCAGCAGCCCCGGGACGCACCAGCATTTT. Residues: CASSPGTHQHF.

J is TRBJ2-7 and V is TRBV28, with TRBD2 matching over 12 bases. The trim removed 5 bases at V and 3 bases at J, leaving 5 bases unmatched. Germline assignment: CDR1 MDHEN and CDR2 SYDVKM. The CDR3 runs 15 residues. The CDR3 protein is CASSQTSGGNYEQYF. In DNA, the CDR3 is TGTGCCAGCAGTCAAACTAGCGGGGGGAACTACGAGCAGTACTTC.

This rearrangement joins TRBV6-5 to TRBJ1-1; 7 bases are a match to TRBD1. CDR1 and CDR2 from the germline V gene are MNHEY and SVGAGI. V was clipped by 2 bases and J by 1 base; unmatched bases: 1. This CDR3 has 14 amino acids. This chain's CDR3 is CASSYGDRNTEAFF. The CDR3, as DNA: TGTGCCAGCAGTTACGGGGACAGGAACACTGAAGCTTTCTTT.

The chain couples TRBV5-5 to TRBJ2-1; D gene unclear. The germline gives CDR1 SGHKS, CDR2 YYEKEE (reference sequence). The CDR3 extends over 12 amino acids. Trimming pared 0 bases from V and 4 bases from J, leaving 2 bases between. DNA of the CDR3: TGTGCCAGCAGCTTGGAGTACAATGAGCAGTTCTTC. This gives the protein CASSLEYNEQFF.

V usage is TRBV7-9 and J usage is TRBJ2-7; D unresolved. V gave up 1 base and J gave up 2 bases, with 15 bases separating them. Germline V gene sequence: CDR1 SEHNR, CDR2 FQNEAQ (reference sequence). CDR3 length: 16 amino acids. In DNA, the CDR3 is TGTGCCAGCAGCTTAGGTGGAAGTCGAAGCCCCTACGAGCAGTACTTC. It translates to CASSLGGSRSPYEQYF. Full variable domain (remainder filled in from reference TRBV7-9 and TRBJ2-7): DTGVSQNPRHKITKRGQNVTFRCDPISEHNRLYWYRQTLGQGPEFLTYFQNEAQLEKSRLLSDRFSAERPKGSFSTLEIQRTEQGDSAMYLCASSLGGSRSPYEQYFGPGTRLTVT.

This clonotype was observed a few times. This chain uses TRBV11-2 with TRBJ2-2, with no clear D. Germline lookup yields CDR1 SGHAT and CDR2 FQNNGV. Trimming took off 3 bases at V and 7 bases at J, with 6 bases between the two ends. CDR3 size: 12 residues. The CDR3 loop is CASSFLDGELFF. The CDR3 nucleotides read TGTGCCAGCAGCTTCTTGGACGGGGAGCTGTTTTTT. Full variable domain (outside the CDR3, taken from reference TRBV11-2 and TRBJ2-2): EAGVAQSPRYKIIEKRQSVAFWCNPISGHATLYWYQQILGQGPKLLIQFQNNGVVDDSQLPKDRFSAERLKGVDSTLKIQPAKLEDSAVYLCASSFLDGELFFGEGSRLTVL.

This clonotype was seen a handful of times. Germline is not matched at one junction end, which may reflect a read error. V gene TRBV12-3 or TRBV12-4 combines with J gene TRBJ2-7, with 9 bases identical to TRBD1. There are 14 residues in the CDR3. The CDR3, as DNA: TGTGCCAGCAGTTCAGCCGGCCCCGGGACAGGGATCTCCTTC. Translated, it gives CASSSAGPGTGISF.

The chain carries TRBV4-3 and TRBJ2-7, with D hard to call. The CDR3 covers 15 residues. Germline V gene lookup returns CDR1 LGHNA and CDR2 YSLEER. V was clipped by 1 base and J by 0 bases, with 10 bases between them. CDR3 sequence (DNA): TGCGCCAGCAGCCAAGTCTTTGGGCACTCCTACGAGCAGTACTTC. It translates to CASSQVFGHSYEQYF.

The V gene is TRBV11-2, the J gene TRBJ2-6; D gene ambiguous. Trimming shortened V by 0 bases and J by 2 bases, and 8 bases separated the two germline ends. Looked up from germline, CDR1 is SGHAT and CDR2 is FQNNGV. This CDR3 has 16 residues. CDR3 protein: CASSLDLGTGANVLTF. The CDR3 DNA reads as TGTGCCAGCAGCTTAGATCTGGGAACTGGGGCCAACGTCCTGACTTTC.

The chain combines TRBV29-1 with TRBJ2-4; D is perhaps TRBD1 or TRBD2 (5 bases each). Germline loops: CDR1 SQVTM, CDR2 ANQGSEA. V dropped 5 bases and J dropped 5 bases, with 10 bases sitting between them. The CDR3 is made up of 12 amino acids. The DNA of the CDR3 is TGCAGCGTTCCGGGGCCAGAAAACATTCAGTACTTC. It is translated as CSVPGPENIQYF.

J is TRBJ1-2 and V is TRBV12-3 or TRBV12-4; TRBD1 is a possible D gene (5 bases). This CDR3 spans 13 amino acids. V dropped 6 bases and J dropped 8 bases, with 16 bases sitting between them. The CDR3 bases are TGTGCCAGCAGCCAGACAGTTTTGAGAGGCTACACCTTC. This translates into CASSQTVLRGYTF.